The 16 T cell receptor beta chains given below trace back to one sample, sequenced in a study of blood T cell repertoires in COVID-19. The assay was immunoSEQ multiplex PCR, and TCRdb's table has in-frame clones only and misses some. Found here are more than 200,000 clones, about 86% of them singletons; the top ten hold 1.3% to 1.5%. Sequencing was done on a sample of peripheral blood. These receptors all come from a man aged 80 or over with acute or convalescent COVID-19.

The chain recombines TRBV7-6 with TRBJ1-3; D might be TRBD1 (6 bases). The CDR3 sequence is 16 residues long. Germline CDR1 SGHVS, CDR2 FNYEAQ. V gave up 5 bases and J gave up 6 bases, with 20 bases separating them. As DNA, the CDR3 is TGTGCCAGCAGCAGGCAGGAACAGGGAATTAAAAACACCATATATTTT. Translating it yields CASSRQEQGIKNTIYF.

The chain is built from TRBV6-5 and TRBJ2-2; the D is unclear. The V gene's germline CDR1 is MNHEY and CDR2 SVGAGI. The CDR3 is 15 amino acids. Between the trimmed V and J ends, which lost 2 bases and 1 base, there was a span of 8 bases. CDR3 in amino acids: CASSYDSRNTGELFF. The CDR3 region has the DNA TGTGCCAGCAGTTACGACTCCCGGAACACCGGGGAGCTGTTTTTT.

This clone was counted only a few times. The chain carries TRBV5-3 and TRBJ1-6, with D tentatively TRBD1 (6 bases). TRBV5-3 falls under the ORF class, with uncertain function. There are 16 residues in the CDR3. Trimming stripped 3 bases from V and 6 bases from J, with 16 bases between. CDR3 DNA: TGTGCCAGAAGCTGTCTGACAGGTAGGTGTAATTCACCCCTCCACTTT. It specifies CARSCLTGRCNSPLHF.

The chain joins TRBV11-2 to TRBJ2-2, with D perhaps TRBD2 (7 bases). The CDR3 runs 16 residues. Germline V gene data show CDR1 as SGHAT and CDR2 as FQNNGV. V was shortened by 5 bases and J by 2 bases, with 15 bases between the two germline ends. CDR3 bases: TGTGCCAGCAGCCCCTTGGGGGGGCTTAACACCGGGGAGCTGTTTTTT. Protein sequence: CASSPLGGLNTGELFF.

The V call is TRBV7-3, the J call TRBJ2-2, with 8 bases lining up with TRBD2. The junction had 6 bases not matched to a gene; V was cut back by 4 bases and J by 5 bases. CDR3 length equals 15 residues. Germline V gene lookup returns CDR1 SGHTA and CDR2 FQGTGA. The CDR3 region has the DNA TGTGCCAGCAGCTGGGCAACTAGCGGAACCGGGGAGCTGTTTTTT. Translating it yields CASSWATSGTGELFF. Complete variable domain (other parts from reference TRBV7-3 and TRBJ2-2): GAGVSQTPSNKVTEKGKYVELRCDPISGHTALYWYRQSLGQGPEFLIYFQGTGAADDSGLPNDRFFAVRPEGSVSTLKIQRTERGDSAVYLCASSWATSGTGELFFGEGSRLTVL.

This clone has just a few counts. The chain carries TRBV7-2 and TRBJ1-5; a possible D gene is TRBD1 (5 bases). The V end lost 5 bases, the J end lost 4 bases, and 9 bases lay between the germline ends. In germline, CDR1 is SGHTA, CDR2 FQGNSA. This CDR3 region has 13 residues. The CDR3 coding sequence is TGTGCCAGCAGCCGAGACAGTAATCAGCCCCAGCATTTT. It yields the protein CASSRDSNQPQHF.

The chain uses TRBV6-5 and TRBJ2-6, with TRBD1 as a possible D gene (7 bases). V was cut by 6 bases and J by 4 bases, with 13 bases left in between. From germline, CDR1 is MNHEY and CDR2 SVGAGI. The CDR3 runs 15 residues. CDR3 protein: CASSQGGSGANVLTF. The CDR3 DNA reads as TGTGCCAGCAGCCAGGGGGGATCCGGGGCCAACGTCCTGACTTTC.

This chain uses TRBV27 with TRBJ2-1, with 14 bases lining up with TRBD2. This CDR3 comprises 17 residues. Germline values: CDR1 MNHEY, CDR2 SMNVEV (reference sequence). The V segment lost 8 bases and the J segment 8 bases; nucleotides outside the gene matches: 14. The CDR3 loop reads CASSPLEGLAGVDEQFF. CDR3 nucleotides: TGTGCCAGCTCACCTCTTGAGGGACTAGCGGGGGTAGATGAGCAGTTCTTC.

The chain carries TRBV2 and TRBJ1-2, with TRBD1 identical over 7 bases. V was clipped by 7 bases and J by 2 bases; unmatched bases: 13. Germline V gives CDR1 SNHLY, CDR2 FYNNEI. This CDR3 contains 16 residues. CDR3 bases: TGTGCCAGCACCTCGGCTGGGACAGTGGAGAACTATGGCTACACCTTC. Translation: CASTSAGTVENYGYTF.

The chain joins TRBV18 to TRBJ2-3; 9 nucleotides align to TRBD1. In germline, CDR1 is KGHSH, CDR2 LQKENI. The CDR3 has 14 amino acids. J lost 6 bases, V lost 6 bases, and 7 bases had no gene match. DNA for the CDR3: TGTGCCAGCTCTCCGGGACAGGGAGACGATACGCAGTATTTT. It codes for CASSPGQGDDTQYF. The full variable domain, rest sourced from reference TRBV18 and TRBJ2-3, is NAGVMQNPRHLVRRRGQEARLRCSPMKGHSHVYWYRQLPEEGLKFMVYLQKENIIDESGMPKERFSAEFPKEGPSILRIQQVVRGDSAAYFCASSPGQGDDTQYFGPGTRLTVL.

In DNA form, the CDR3 reads TGTGCCAGCAGTGACCGACCAGGGGGTATAGATACGCAGTATTTT. Translated: CASSDRPGGIDTQYF. The chain carries TRBV25-1 and TRBJ2-3, with TRBD1 matching 7 bases. This CDR3 region has 15 residues. The V and J ends lost 3 bases and 5 bases, in that order; junction bases with no gene match: 8. The V gene's germline CDR1 is MGHDK and CDR2 SYGVNS.

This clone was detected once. CDR3 coding DNA: TGTGCCAGCAGCTTAGGGGGGCTCTACTATGGCTACACCTTC. Translating gives CASSLGGLYYGYTF. The V gene is TRBV7-2, the J gene TRBJ1-2; D possibly corresponds to TRBD1 (6 bases). Germline CDR1 reads SGHTA; CDR2 reads FQGNSA. The length of the CDR3 is 14 residues. Trimming stripped 1 base from V and 3 bases from J, with 9 bases between.

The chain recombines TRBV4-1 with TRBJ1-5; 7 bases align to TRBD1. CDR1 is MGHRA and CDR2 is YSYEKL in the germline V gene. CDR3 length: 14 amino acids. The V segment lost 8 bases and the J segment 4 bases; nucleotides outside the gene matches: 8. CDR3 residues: CASDPGTENQPQHF. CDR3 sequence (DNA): TGCGCCAGCGATCCGGGGACAGAAAATCAGCCCCAGCATTTT.

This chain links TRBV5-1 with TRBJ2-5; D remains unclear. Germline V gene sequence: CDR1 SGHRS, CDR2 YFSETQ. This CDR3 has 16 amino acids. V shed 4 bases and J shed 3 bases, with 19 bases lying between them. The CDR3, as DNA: TGCGCCAGCAGCCACAGATTGCCGAGCTTTAAAGAGACCCAGTACTTC. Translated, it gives CASSHRLPSFKETQYF.

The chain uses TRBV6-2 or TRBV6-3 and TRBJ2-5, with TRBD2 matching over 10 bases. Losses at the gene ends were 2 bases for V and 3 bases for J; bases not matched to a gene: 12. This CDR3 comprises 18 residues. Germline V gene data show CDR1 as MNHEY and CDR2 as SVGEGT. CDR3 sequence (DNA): TGTGCCAGCAGTTACCAGAAGCGGGAGGGCCTTATTGAAGAGACCCAGTACTTC. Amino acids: CASSYQKREGLIEETQYF.

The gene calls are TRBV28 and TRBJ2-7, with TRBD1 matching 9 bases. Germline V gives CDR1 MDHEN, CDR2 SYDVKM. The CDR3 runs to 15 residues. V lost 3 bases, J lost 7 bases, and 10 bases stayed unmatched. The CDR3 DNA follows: TGTGCCAGCAGTTTTCTCGGGACAGGGAGCCTTGAGCAGTACTTC. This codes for CASSFLGTGSLEQYF.